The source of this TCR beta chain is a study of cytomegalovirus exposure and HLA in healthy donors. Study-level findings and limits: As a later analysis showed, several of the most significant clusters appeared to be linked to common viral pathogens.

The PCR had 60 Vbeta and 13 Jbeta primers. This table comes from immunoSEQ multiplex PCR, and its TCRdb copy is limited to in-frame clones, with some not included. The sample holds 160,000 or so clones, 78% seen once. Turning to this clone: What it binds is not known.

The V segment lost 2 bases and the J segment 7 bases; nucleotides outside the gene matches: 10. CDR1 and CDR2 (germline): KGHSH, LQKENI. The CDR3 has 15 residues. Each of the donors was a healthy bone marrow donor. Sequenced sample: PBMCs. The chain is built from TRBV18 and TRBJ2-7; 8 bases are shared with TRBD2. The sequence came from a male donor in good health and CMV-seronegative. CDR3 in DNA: TGTGCCAGCTCACCAGGGAGCGGGAGAACAGGGGAGCAGTACTTC. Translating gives CASSPGSGRTGEQYF. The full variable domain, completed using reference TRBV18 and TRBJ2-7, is NAGVMQNPRHLVRRRGQEARLRCSPMKGHSHVYWYRQLPEEGLKFMVYLQKENIIDESGMPKERFSAEFPKEGPSILRIQQVVRGDSAAYFCASSPGSGRTGEQYFGPGTRLTVT.